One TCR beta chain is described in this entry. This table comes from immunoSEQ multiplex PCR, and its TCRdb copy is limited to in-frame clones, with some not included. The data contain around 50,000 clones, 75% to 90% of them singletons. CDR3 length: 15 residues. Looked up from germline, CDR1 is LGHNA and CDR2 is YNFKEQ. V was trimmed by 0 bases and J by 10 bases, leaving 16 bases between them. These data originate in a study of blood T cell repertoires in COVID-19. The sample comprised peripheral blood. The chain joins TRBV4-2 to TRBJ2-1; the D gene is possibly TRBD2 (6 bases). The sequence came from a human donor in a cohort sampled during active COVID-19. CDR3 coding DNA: TGTGCCAGCAGCCAAGATGGCGGGGCCAAGGTCGAGCAGTTCTTC. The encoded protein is CASSQDGGAKVEQFF.